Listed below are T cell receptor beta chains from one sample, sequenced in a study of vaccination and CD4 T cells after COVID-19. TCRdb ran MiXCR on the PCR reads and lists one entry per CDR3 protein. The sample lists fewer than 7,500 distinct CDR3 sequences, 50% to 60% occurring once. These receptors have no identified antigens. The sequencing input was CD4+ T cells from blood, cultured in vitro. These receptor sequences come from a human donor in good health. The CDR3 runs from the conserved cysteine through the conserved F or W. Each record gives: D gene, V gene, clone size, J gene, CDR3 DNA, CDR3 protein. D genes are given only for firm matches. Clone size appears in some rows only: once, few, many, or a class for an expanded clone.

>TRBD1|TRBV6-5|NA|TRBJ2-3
TGTGCCAGCAGTTACAGGACAGGTGGGGGCACAGATACGCAGTATTTT
CASSYRTGGGTDTQYF
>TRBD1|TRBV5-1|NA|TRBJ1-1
TGCGCCAGCCGAACAAGCGGGACAGGGGTTTTGGGGAACACTGAAGCTTTCTTT
CASRTSGTGVLGNTEAFF
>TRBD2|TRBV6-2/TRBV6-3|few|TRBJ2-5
TGTGCCAGCAGAGTTAGCGGGCAAGAGACCCAGTACTTC
CASRVSGQETQYF
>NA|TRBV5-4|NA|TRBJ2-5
TGTGCCAGCTGGGATCCAAATAGAGAGACCCAGTACTTC
CASWDPNRETQYF
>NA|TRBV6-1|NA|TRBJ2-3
TGTGCCAGCAGTGAACAAAGAGGGATCAGCACAGATACGCAGTATTTT
CASSEQRGISTDTQYF
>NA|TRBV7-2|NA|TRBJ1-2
TGTGCCAGCAGCTTACCCTCGATTTATGGCTACACCTTC
CASSLPSIYGYTF
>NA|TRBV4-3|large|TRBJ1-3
TGCGCCAGCAGCCAAGAATTATTAGTGATTGGAAACACCATATATTTT
CASSQELLVIGNTIYF
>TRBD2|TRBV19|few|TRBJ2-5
TGTGCCAGTAGTAGCCGAGTCGGACTAGCGGGCAGAGAGACCCAGTACTTC
CASSSRVGLAGRETQYF
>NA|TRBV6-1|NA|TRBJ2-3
TGTGCCAGCAGCCAACCGGGAAGTTCATTTTATACGCAGTATTTT
CASSQPGSSFYTQYF
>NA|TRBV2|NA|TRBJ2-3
TGTGCCAGCAGTGAACCATGGGCAAGCACAGATACGCAGTATTTT
CASSEPWASTDTQYF
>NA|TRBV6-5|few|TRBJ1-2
TGTGCCAGCAGTTACGGGATCAACTATGGCTACACCTTC
CASSYGINYGYTF
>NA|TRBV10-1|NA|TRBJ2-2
TGCGCCAGCCGGGTAGCCCCGAACACCGGGGAGCTGTTTTTT
CASRVAPNTGELFF